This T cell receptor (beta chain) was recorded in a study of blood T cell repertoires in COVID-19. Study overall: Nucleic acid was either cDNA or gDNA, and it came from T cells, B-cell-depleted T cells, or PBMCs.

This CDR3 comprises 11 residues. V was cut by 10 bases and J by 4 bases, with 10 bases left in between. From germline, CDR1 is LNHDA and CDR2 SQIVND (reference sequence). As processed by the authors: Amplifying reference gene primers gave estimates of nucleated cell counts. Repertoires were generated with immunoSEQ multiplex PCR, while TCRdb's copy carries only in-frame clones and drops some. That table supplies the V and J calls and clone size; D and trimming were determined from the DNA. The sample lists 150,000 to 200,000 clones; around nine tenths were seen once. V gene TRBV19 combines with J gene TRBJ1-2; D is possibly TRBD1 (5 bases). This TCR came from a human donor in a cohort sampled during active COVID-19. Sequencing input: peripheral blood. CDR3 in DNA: TGTGCCACAGGGTCAGGCTATGGCTACACCTTC. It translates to CATGSGYGYTF.